This T cell receptor beta chain was sequenced for a study of blood T cell repertoires in COVID-19. Whole-study context: Donors in the United States, Italy and Spain gave samples during acute or convalescent COVID-19. T cells, B-cell-depleted T cells, or PBMCs supplied cDNA or gDNA.

CDR1 and CDR2 from the germline V gene are LGHNA and YSLEER. The CDR3 extends over 15 amino acids. V gave up 0 bases and J gave up 6 bases, with 15 bases separating them. Patients of the Seattle cohort, enrolled during active infection, were followed longitudinally. Original processing methods: Using reference gene primer amplification, nucleated cell counts were estimated. Repertoires were generated with immunoSEQ multiplex PCR, while TCRdb's copy carries only in-frame clones and drops some. The D gene and trimming were derived from the DNA, and the V and J assignments and clone size from that table. The repertoire includes about 370,000 clones, approximately 89% of them detected once, and about 10% sits in the top ten.

The sample was peripheral blood. The sequence was collected from a woman between 25 and 40 years old with COVID-19, enrolled during active disease. The chain carries TRBV4-3 and TRBJ2-7; no clear D. In DNA form, the CDR3 reads TGCGCCAGCAGCCAAGATCAACATGGGTCAGGCGAGCAGTACTTC. Its translation: CASSQDQHGSGEQYF.